The sequence of this T cell receptor (beta chain) was determined in a study of Graves' ophthalmopathy and Graves' hyperthyroidism. RNA transcripts yielded amplified TCR beta CDR3 regions. HTBI-primed first-round RT-PCR preceded second-round multiplex PCR. TCRdb reprocessed the multiplex PCR reads with MiXCR, giving one entry per CDR3 protein. The sample contains about 620,000 distinct CDR3 sequences, about a fifth of which appear only once. Germline CDR1 is MNHNS and CDR2 is SASEGT. V was cut by 6 bases and J by 3 bases, with 12 bases left in between. This CDR3 contains 13 residues. The receptor comes from a woman between 18 and 29 years old with stable Graves' hyperthyroidism. Some clones in this sample may be carry-over from other donors' samples. The sample taken for sequencing was peripheral blood. The chain couples TRBV6-1 to TRBJ2-7; no reliable D call. CDR3 coding DNA: TGTGCCAGCAGCACGAGCAGAGGCTACGAGCAGTACTTC. This codes for CASSTSRGYEQYF.